One sample yielded the 20 T cell receptor beta chains listed below, sequenced in a study of blood T cell repertoires in COVID-19. This table comes from immunoSEQ multiplex PCR, and its TCRdb copy is limited to in-frame clones, with some not included. In the table there are some 390,000 clones, around nine tenths of which are singletons. Material for sequencing was PBMCs or T cells enriched from blood (not recorded which). The origin of the receptors is a young woman who had recovered from COVID-19.

The V call is TRBV6-5, the J call TRBJ1-2; no clear D. Germline V gene lookup returns CDR1 MNHEY and CDR2 SVGAGI. The CDR3 is 13 amino acids. The germline V and J ends were trimmed by 5 bases and 3 bases, with 10 bases remaining between them. In DNA, the CDR3 is TGTGCCAGCAGTCCACGAGGCTACTATGGCTACACCTTC. Protein product: CASSPRGYYGYTF.

The chain uses TRBV4-1 and TRBJ2-7; TRBD1 might be the D (7 bases). CDR3 length: 17 amino acids. With 0 bases removed from V and 2 bases from J, the gap between germline ends came to 17 bases. Per the germline V gene, CDR1 is MGHRA and CDR2 is YSYEKL. The DNA for the CDR3 is TGCGCCAGCAGCCAAGATTTCCTAGGCAGGGGGGCCTACGAGCAGTACTTC. Protein sequence: CASSQDFLGRGAYEQYF.

V and J are TRBV7-9 and TRBJ1-4; a weak D match, TRBD1 (5 bases). CDR1 is SEHNR, CDR2 FQNEAQ, per germline (reference sequence). The length of the CDR3 is 13 residues. Trimming took 6 bases from V and 1 from J, leaving 6 bases between them. CDR3 in amino acids: CASRGGTNEKLFF. CDR3 sequence (DNA): TGTGCCAGCAGGGGGGGAACTAATGAAAAACTGTTTTTT.

The chain combines TRBV3-1 (or the pseudogene TRBV3-2) with TRBJ2-5; 7 bases fit TRBD2. Germline V CDR1 and CDR2: LGHDT, YNNKEL (reference sequence). V was pared by 4 bases and J by 3 bases, with 5 bases of the junction left unmatched. The CDR3 totals 14 residues. The CDR3 protein is CASSLRLAKETQYF. The CDR3 nucleotides are TGTGCCAGCAGCCTGCGACTAGCTAAAGAGACCCAGTACTTC.

The rearrangement links TRBV10-3 to TRBJ2-1, with a weak D call TRBD1 (6 bases). V dropped 10 bases and J dropped 6 bases, with 31 bases sitting between them. This CDR3 is 18 amino acids long. Germline CDR1 ENHRY, CDR2 SYGVKD. CDR3 loop: CATHHDETGTRDRNEQFF. CDR3 sequence (DNA): TGTGCCACCCACCATGATGAAACCGGGACACGTGATCGCAATGAGCAGTTCTTC.

The CDR3 region has the DNA TGTGCCAGCTCACCTACCGGGACTCCCGATTCCAAACTGTTTTTT. Residues: CASSPTGTPDSKLFF. The rearrangement joins TRBV18 to TRBJ1-4, with D possibly matching TRBD1 (5 bases). CDR1 is KGHSH and CDR2 is LQKENI in the germline V gene. Trimming took 3 bases from V and 11 from J, leaving 19 bases between them. This CDR3 has 15 residues.

The V and J genes are TRBV10-3 and TRBJ2-5; 11 bases match TRBD2. Germline assignment: CDR1 ENHRY and CDR2 SYGVKD. CDR3 size: 16 residues. J gave up 0 bases and V 3 bases, and 3 bases lay outside the gene matches. This chain's CDR3 is CAISDGTSGHQETQYF. The CDR3 DNA reads TGTGCCATCAGTGACGGGACTAGCGGTCACCAAGAGACCCAGTACTTC.

The rearrangement links TRBV10-3 to TRBJ2-2; 9 nucleotides line up with TRBD2. The CDR3 loop spans 19 amino acids. Germline CDR1 reads ENHRY; CDR2 reads SYGVKD. Trimming at V came to 3 bases and at J to 6 bases, leaving 17 bases not matched to a gene. The CDR3 here is CAISEVLLAGGLDAGELFF. In nucleotides, the CDR3 is TGTGCCATCAGTGAAGTGTTGTTGGCGGGGGGGCTAGACGCCGGGGAGCTGTTTTTT.

The chain is built from TRBV19 and TRBJ2-5; TRBD1 matches 7 bases. In germline, CDR1 is LNHDA, CDR2 SQIVND (reference sequence). Unmatched junction bases numbered 6, after V lost 4 bases and J lost 1 base. This CDR3 region has 15 residues. The CDR3, as DNA: TGTGCCAGTAGTAAGGACAGGATCACCCAAGAGACCCAGTACTTC. It translates to CASSKDRITQETQYF.

With respect to this clone: Compared with germline, one end of the junction differs, possibly owing to a read error. The chain recombines TRBV18 with TRBJ2-5; 11 bases line up with TRBD2. The CDR3 runs 15 residues. Germline V gene sequence: CDR1 KGHSH, CDR2 LQKENI. CDR3 sequence: CANSELAGAQETQYF. In DNA form, the CDR3 reads TGTGCCAACTCAGAACTAGCGGGGGCTCAAGAGACCCAGTACTTC. Complete variable domain (other parts from reference TRBV18 and TRBJ2-5): NAGVMQNPRHLVRRRGQEARLRCSPMKGHSHVYWYRQLPEEGLKFMVYLQKENIIDESGMPKERFSAEFPKEGPSILRIQQVVRGDSAAYFCANSELAGAQETQYFGPGTRLLVL.

The chain carries TRBV5-1 and TRBJ1-1, with D possibly TRBD1 on 5 matching bases. The CDR3 has 15 residues. The V gene's germline CDR1 is SGHRS and CDR2 YFSETQ. With 4 bases removed from V and 0 bases from J, the gap between germline ends came to 13 bases. CDR3 coding DNA: TGCGCCAGCAGCGCGGGACGGACGTTGAACACTGAAGCTTTCTTT. Residues: CASSAGRTLNTEAFF.

The rearrangement links TRBV21-1 to TRBJ2-7; the table's D call, TRBD1, has no DNA check behind it. TRBV21-1 is given as a pseudogene. The CDR3 length is 10 residues. The CDR3 sequence is CARQGSEQYF. DNA of the CDR3: TGTGCCAGGCAGGGGAGCGAGCAGTACTTC.

The V call is TRBV2, the J call TRBJ1-4; D ambiguous. V lost 3 bases, J lost 3 bases, and 14 bases lay in between. The CDR3 has 16 amino acids. CDR1 SNHLY and CDR2 FYNNEI come from the germline V gene. The CDR3 DNA reads as TGTGCCAGCAGTGATTACGGGGAGACACCTAATGAAAAACTGTTTTTT. The encoded protein is CASSDYGETPNEKLFF. The full variable domain, with the rest looked up from reference TRBV2 and TRBJ1-4, is EPEVTQTPSHQVTQMGQEVILRCVPISNHLYFYWYRQILGQKVEFLVSFYNNEISEKSEIFDDQFSVERPDGSNFTLKIRSTKLEDSAMYFCASSDYGETPNEKLFFGSGTQLSVL.

The J gene is TRBJ2-7, the V gene TRBV13; maybe TRBD2 (6 bases). CDR3 length equals 15 residues. CDR1 and CDR2 from the germline V gene are PRHDT and FYEKMQ (reference sequence). The ends were cut back, 6 bases at V and 2 bases at J, with 17 bases in the middle. The CDR3 region is CASSRGSGKAYEQYF. For the CDR3, the DNA is TGTGCCAGCAGTAGAGGTAGCGGAAAGGCCTACGAGCAGTACTTC.

For this clone: The junction does not match germline at one end; this may be a read error. The chain employs TRBV2 and TRBJ1-2; maybe TRBD1 (5 bases). The CDR3 is 15 residues long. Per the germline V gene, CDR1 is SNHLY and CDR2 is FYNNEI. The CDR3 reads CASSGNAGVSYGYIF. CDR3 coding DNA: TGTGCCAGCAGTGGGAATGCGGGGGTCTCCTATGGCTACATCTTC.

This clone showed up just once. The chain has TRBV5-4 and TRBJ2-7; weak D call: TRBD2 (6 bases). Trimming removed 1 base at V and 3 bases at J, with 11 bases between. The CDR3 consists of 14 residues. Looked up from germline, CDR1 is SGHNT and CDR2 is YYREEE (reference sequence). Here the CDR3 reads CASSLTPGDYEQYF. CDR3 bases: TGTGCCAGCAGCTTGACACCGGGGGACTACGAGCAGTACTTC.

The chain joins TRBV27 to TRBJ2-7; TRBD2 matches 8 bases. This CDR3 is built from 15 residues. V was clipped by 3 bases and J by 3 bases; unmatched bases: 7. CDR1 and CDR2 from the germline V gene are MNHEY and SMNVEV (reference sequence). The CDR3 is CASSFMGLELYEQYF. The CDR3, as DNA: TGTGCCAGCAGTTTCATGGGACTAGAGCTCTACGAGCAGTACTTC.

The CDR3 loop reads CASSPLGGEGSGNTIYF. CDR3 nucleotides: TGTGCCAGCTCACCACTTGGAGGAGAAGGGTCTGGAAACACCATATATTTT. This chain connects TRBV18 to TRBJ1-3; no clear D. V shed 1 base and J shed 1 base, with 14 bases lying between them. The CDR3 extends over 17 amino acids. Germline V gives CDR1 KGHSH, CDR2 LQKENI.

The chain carries TRBV12-3 or TRBV12-4 and TRBJ2-3; tentatively, D is TRBD1 (6 bases). The V gene lost 6 bases and the J gene lost 6 bases, with 10 bases spanning the gap. CDR3 length: 12 residues. CDR3 DNA sequence: TGTGCCAGCAGAACAGGGATTGATACGCAGTATTTT. It encodes CASRTGIDTQYF.

This clone has only one observation. The J gene is TRBJ2-7, the V gene TRBV6-5, with 7 bases fitting TRBD1. J lost 5 bases, V lost 6 bases, and 4 bases had no gene match. Germline V gene sequence: CDR1 MNHEY, CDR2 SVGAGI. The CDR3 runs to 12 residues. The CDR3 DNA is TGTGCCAGCAGGAGGGGGCTAGACGAGCAGTACTTC. Its protein is CASRRGLDEQYF.